This entry lists 25 T cell receptor beta chains sequenced from one sample in a study of blood T cell repertoires in COVID-19. Data came from immunoSEQ multiplex PCR; TCRdb stores just in-frame clones and leaves some out. The profile shows tens of thousands of clones, 89% of them singletons. Sequences were obtained from peripheral blood. These receptors were taken from a man older than 75 with active or convalescent COVID-19.

This chain uses TRBV2 with TRBJ1-2; D uncertain. The V gene lost 4 bases and the J gene lost 4 bases, with 7 bases spanning the gap. There are 12 residues in the CDR3. CDR1 and CDR2 from the germline V gene are SNHLY and FYNNEI. The CDR3 DNA sequence: TGTGCCAGCAGTGCCGGGTCCTATGGCTACACCTTC. Translating gives CASSAGSYGYTF.

The genes are TRBV12-3 or TRBV12-4 and TRBJ1-2, with 10 bases identical to TRBD1. CDR3 size: 13 residues. J gave up 4 bases and V 7 bases, and 3 bases lay outside the gene matches. The CDR3 is CASTGTGAYGYTF. In nucleotides, the CDR3 is TGTGCCAGCACCGGGACAGGGGCCTATGGCTACACCTTC.

The chain employs TRBV5-1 and TRBJ2-1, with 12 positions matching TRBD1. V trimming: 0 bases; J trimming: 9 bases; junction bases outside the gene matches: 7. Germline V gene sequence: CDR1 SGHRS, CDR2 YFSETQ. The CDR3 consists of 16 residues. CDR3 region: CASSLAGTGGQGEQFF. In DNA, the CDR3 is TGCGCCAGCAGCTTGGCCGGGACAGGGGGCCAGGGTGAGCAGTTCTTC.

The sample holds one count of this clone. The V gene is TRBV27, the J gene TRBJ1-5, with 9 bases fitting TRBD1. Germline V gives CDR1 MNHEY, CDR2 SMNVEV (reference sequence). V trimming: 0 bases; J trimming: 6 bases; junction bases outside the gene matches: 3. The CDR3 has 15 amino acids. CDR3 bases: TGTGCCAGCAGTTTATCAAGGGACAGGGCTCAGCCCCAGCATTTT. Residues: CASSLSRDRAQPQHF.

This chain uses TRBV29-1 with TRBJ2-1; tentative D call: TRBD2 (7 bases). CDR3 size: 15 residues. The germline gives CDR1 SQVTM, CDR2 ANQGSEA. V lost 6 bases and J 11 bases, leaving 26 bases between the germline ends. CDR3 nucleotides: TGCAGCGTACAACGGGGGGCAGCCCGGGGGAGTCAGCAGTTCTTC. It codes for CSVQRGAARGSQQFF.

The CDR3 loop is CASTGSGSAPETQYF. As DNA, the CDR3 is TGTGCCAGCACTGGTAGCGGGAGTGCCCCGGAGACCCAGTACTTC. The gene calls are TRBV19 and TRBJ2-5; 9 nucleotides match TRBD2. The CDR3 spans 15 residues. The V segment lost 9 bases and the J segment 5 bases; nucleotides outside the gene matches: 13. Germline-derived CDR1 and CDR2 are LNHDA and SQIVND (reference sequence). Combining the CDR3 with reference TRBV19 and TRBJ2-5 gives the whole variable domain DGGITQSPKYLFRKEGQNVTLSCEQNLNHDAMYWYRQDPGQGLRLIYYSQIVNDFQKGDIAEGYSVSREKKESFPLTVTSAQKNPTAFYLCASTGSGSAPETQYFGPGTRLLVL.

This chain joins TRBV6-5 and TRBJ1-5; D unclear. Trimming left V 10 bases short and J 0 bases short, with 10 bases between. The CDR3 is 13 residues long. Germline V lookup: CDR1 MNHEY, CDR2 SVGAGI. The DNA of the CDR3 is TGTGCCACCACCCGGGGTAGCAATCAGCCCCAGCATTTT. This translates into CATTRGSNQPQHF.

The chain joins TRBV13 to TRBJ1-1; 7 bases line up with TRBD1. Germline V gene lookup returns CDR1 PRHDT and CDR2 FYEKMQ (reference sequence). The J segment lost 0 bases and the V segment lost 4 bases, leaving 11 bases of the junction unmatched. This CDR3 is built from 17 residues. The CDR3 DNA reads TGTGCCAGCAGCTCGGGACAGCTAGCTTTCATGAACACTGAAGCTTTCTTT. Amino acid sequence: CASSSGQLAFMNTEAFF.

This rearrangement joins TRBV7-2 to TRBJ2-3; D may be TRBD2 (6 bases). The CDR3 is 14 residues long. CDR1 and CDR2 from the germline V gene are SGHTA and FQGNSA. V lost 1 base to trimming and J lost 4 bases, with 9 bases between them. The CDR3 loop reads CASSLESGADTQYF. The CDR3 region has the DNA TGTGCCAGCAGCTTAGAATCGGGAGCAGATACGCAGTATTTT.

This CDR3 reads CASSVATGSPGEQFF. In nucleotides, the CDR3 is TGTGCCAGCAGCGTAGCTACGGGCAGCCCGGGGGAGCAGTTCTTC. The chain couples TRBV9 to TRBJ2-1; a weak D match, TRBD2 (5 bases). Germline values: CDR1 SGDLS, CDR2 YYNGEE. The CDR3 totals 15 residues. V was shortened by 0 bases and J by 10 bases, with 17 bases between the two germline ends.

This clone was observed a single time. The chain recombines TRBV7-9 with TRBJ1-4; no reliable D call. The CDR3 is 14 residues long. V dropped 1 base and J dropped 7 bases, with 10 bases sitting between them. The germline CDR1 and CDR2 sequences are SEHNR and FQNEAQ (reference sequence). The CDR3 coding sequence is TGTGCCAGCAGCTTAGGCAGACTTGGTGAAAAACTGTTTTTT. Its translation: CASSLGRLGEKLFF.

The V gene is TRBV11-1, the J gene TRBJ2-7; maybe TRBD2 (5 bases). The CDR3 is 14 amino acids. Germline CDR1 SGHAT, CDR2 FQDESV (reference sequence). Trimming took 5 bases from V and 6 from J, leaving 17 bases between them. CDR3 protein: CASSGRAIRGEQYF. The CDR3 nucleotides read TGTGCCAGCAGCGGGCGGGCTATAAGAGGCGAGCAGTACTTC.

A note on this clone: The sample contains more than one DNA sequence encoding this CDR3. This rearrangement joins TRBV7-9 to TRBJ2-7; D might be TRBD2 (6 bases). Germline assignment: CDR1 SEHNR and CDR2 FQNEAQ (reference sequence). V lost 5 bases and J lost 2, with 13 bases in between. The CDR3 contains 14 residues. This chain's CDR3 is CASSPGTFPYEQYF. Written as DNA, the CDR3 is TGTGCCAGCAGCCCTGGGACTTTCCCCTACGAGCAGTACTTC.

The chain links TRBV10-2 to TRBJ1-1, with 7 bases fitting TRBD1. Trimming removed 9 bases from V and 1 base from J; junction bases left unmatched: 5. Germline-derived CDR1 and CDR2 are WSHSY and SAAADI. This CDR3 is built from 13 residues. The CDR3 bases are TGCGCCAGTACTTGGACAGGGAACACTGAAGCTTTCTTT. This sequence encodes CASTWTGNTEAFF.

This chain links TRBV4-3 with TRBJ2-7; the match to TRBD1 covers 9 bases. After removal of 3 bases from V and 7 bases from J, the junction contained 4 bases not matched to a gene. CDR1 is LGHNA and CDR2 is YSLEER in the germline V gene. The CDR3 contains 13 residues. The CDR3 spells CASSHRTGDEQYF. The CDR3 DNA reads as TGCGCCAGCAGCCACAGGACAGGGGATGAGCAGTACTTC.

The genes are TRBV19 and TRBJ1-1, with 9 bases identical to TRBD1. The CDR3 has 18 residues. CDR1 and CDR2 from the germline V gene are LNHDA and SQIVND (reference sequence). V gave up 4 bases and J gave up 1 base; unmatched junction bases: 13. CDR3 amino acids: CASSSPPGQGRRNTEAFF. CDR3 coding DNA: TGTGCCAGTAGTAGCCCTCCGGGACAGGGTCGGCGGAACACTGAAGCTTTCTTT.

The chain links TRBV3-1 (or the pseudogene TRBV3-2) to TRBJ2-3; 12 bases are shared with TRBD2. CDR3 length equals 17 residues. CDR1 LGHDT and CDR2 YNNKEL come from the germline V gene (reference sequence). V gave up 4 bases and J gave up 3 bases; unmatched junction bases: 8. CDR3: CASSLPTSGGPTDTQYF. Written as DNA, the CDR3 is TGTGCCAGCAGCCTCCCGACTAGCGGGGGACCTACAGATACGCAGTATTTT.

The chain links TRBV5-1 to TRBJ1-1, with D maybe TRBD1 (6 bases). CDR1 is SGHRS and CDR2 is YFSETQ in the germline V gene. The V gene lost 0 bases and the J gene lost 1 base, with 16 bases spanning the gap. The CDR3 totals 17 residues. As DNA, the CDR3 is TGCGCCAGCAGCTTGGTGTCCCAGGGGTCGGCGAACACTGAAGCTTTCTTT. It is translated as CASSLVSQGSANTEAFF. Together with reference TRBV5-1 and TRBJ1-1, the CDR3 gives the full variable domain: KAGVTQTPRYLIKTRGQQVTLSCSPISGHRSVSWYQQTPGQGLQFLFEYFSETQRNKGNFPGRFSGRQFSNSRSEMNVSTLELGDSALYLCASSLVSQGSANTEAFFGQGTRLTVV.

The J gene is TRBJ2-5, the V gene TRBV28; 8 bases align to TRBD2. The germline CDR1 and CDR2 sequences are MDHEN and SYDVKM. The CDR3 is 15 amino acids. With 3 bases clipped from V and 5 bases from J, the junction kept 8 bases outside the gene matches. The CDR3 DNA sequence: TGTGCCAGCAGTTTCTCCGGGGGGGGTGTGGAGACCCAGTACTTC. Residues: CASSFSGGGVETQYF.

This rearrangement joins TRBV7-2 to TRBJ2-3; possibly TRBD2 for D (5 bases). The CDR3 consists of 17 residues. Germline CDR1 SGHTA, CDR2 FQGNSA. V lost 2 bases and J 6 bases, leaving 21 bases between the germline ends. The CDR3 sequence: CASSLLRETPPGDTQYF. The DNA for the CDR3 is TGTGCCAGCAGCTTATTGAGGGAAACACCTCCTGGGGATACGCAGTATTTT.

V gene TRBV10-3 combines with J gene TRBJ2-7, with 13 bases fitting TRBD2. The CDR3 has 16 residues. V shed 7 bases, J shed 0 bases, and the junction held 6 bases outside the gene matches. In germline, CDR1 is ENHRY, CDR2 SYGVKD. The DNA of the CDR3 is TGTGCCATCACCCAGGGACTAGCGGGGAGCTCCTACGAGCAGTACTTC. Translating it yields CAITQGLAGSSYEQYF.

V usage is TRBV5-4 and J usage is TRBJ2-1, with 7 bases that match TRBD2. From germline, CDR1 is SGHNT and CDR2 YYREEE (reference sequence). The CDR3 sequence is 16 residues long. The J segment lost 4 bases and the V segment lost 0 bases, leaving 7 bases of the junction unmatched. This chain's CDR3 is CASSLDGRERYNEQFF. CDR3 in DNA: TGTGCCAGCAGCTTGGACGGGCGGGAGCGGTACAATGAGCAGTTCTTC.

This sequence joins TRBV30 and TRBJ1-4; 11 bases line up with TRBD1. CDR1 is GTSNPN, CDR2 SVGIG, per germline (reference sequence). CDR3 length: 15 amino acids. The V segment lost 0 bases and the J segment 10 bases; nucleotides outside the gene matches: 7. The CDR3 DNA follows: TGTGCCTGGAGTGTACAGGACAGGGGGCGCGGAAAACTGTTTTTT. Translating it yields CAWSVQDRGRGKLFF.

This clone was detected a few times. CDR3 region: CASSLFIGGGAGGINEQYF. For the CDR3, the DNA is TGTGCCAGCAGCTTATTCATAGGGGGCGGAGCGGGAGGGATAAACGAGCAGTACTTC. The rearrangement links TRBV7-2 to TRBJ2-7; 10 bases are a match to TRBD2. From germline, CDR1 is SGHTA and CDR2 FQGNSA. The J segment lost 5 bases and the V segment lost 2 bases, leaving 18 bases of the junction unmatched. The CDR3 has 19 amino acids.

This rearrangement joins TRBV29-1 to TRBJ2-2; the match to TRBD2 covers 10 bases. Germline loops: CDR1 SQVTM, CDR2 ANQGSEA. The CDR3 covers 14 residues. V was pared by 3 bases and J by 6 bases, with 4 bases of the junction left unmatched. CDR3 in amino acids: CSVDGLAVPGELFF. CDR3 DNA: TGCAGCGTTGATGGACTAGCGGTCCCCGGGGAGCTGTTTTTT.